These T cell receptor beta chains were read from a single sample in a study of blood T cell repertoires in COVID-19. Clones were sequenced by immunoSEQ multiplex PCR, and TCRdb holds only the in-frame ones, with some missing. The data hold about 190,000 clones, with roughly 86% observed a single time. Sequencing was done on a sample of peripheral blood. These receptor sequences come from a woman aged 70-85 years with active or convalescent COVID-19. CDR3s include the opening cysteine and the closing phenylalanine or tryptophan. The D gene is left open where the match is weak. Not all rows give a size; the values are once, few, many and, for expanded clones, a class.

clone_size: .; j_call: TRBJ2-7; v_call: TRBV5-1; d_call: TRBD1; cdr3_nt: TGCGCCAGCAGCCCCCGCGGGCAGGGGGTACCCTACGAGCAGTACTTC; cdr3_aa: CASSPRGQGVPYEQYF
clone_size: few; j_call: TRBJ2-2; v_call: TRBV6-6; d_call: TRBD2; cdr3_nt: TGTGCCAGCAGTTGGACTAGCGGCGCCGGGGAGCTGTTTTTT; cdr3_aa: CASSWTSGAGELFF
clone_size: .; j_call: TRBJ1-2; v_call: TRBV30; d_call: TRBD1; cdr3_nt: TGTGCCTGGTACAGGGGGGGCGGCTACACCTTC; cdr3_aa: CAWYRGGGYTF
clone_size: .; j_call: TRBJ2-1; v_call: TRBV7-9; d_call: .; cdr3_nt: TGTGCCAGCAGACAGAAGCTCGATGAGCAGTTCTTC; cdr3_aa: CASRQKLDEQFF
clone_size: .; j_call: TRBJ2-3; v_call: TRBV7-2; d_call: TRBD2; cdr3_nt: TGTGCCAGCAGCTTAAATCAGCAAGGACTAGCGGGAGGAGCAGATACGCAGTATTTT; cdr3_aa: CASSLNQQGLAGGADTQYF
clone_size: .; j_call: TRBJ1-1; v_call: TRBV5-1; d_call: .; cdr3_nt: TGCGCCAGCAGCTTGGATCGGACAGAAGAAGCTTTCTTT; cdr3_aa: CASSLDRTEEAFF
clone_size: once; j_call: TRBJ2-5; v_call: TRBV2; d_call: TRBD2; cdr3_nt: TGTGCCAGCAGACTAGCGGGAGAAGAGACCCAGTACTTC; cdr3_aa: CASRLAGEETQYF
clone_size: .; j_call: TRBJ1-6; v_call: TRBV5-1; d_call: .; cdr3_nt: TGCGCCAGCAGCTTGGCCGGGGGGGCACGGAATTCACCCCTCCACTTT; cdr3_aa: CASSLAGGARNSPLHF
clone_size: .; j_call: TRBJ1-2; v_call: TRBV18; d_call: TRBD1; cdr3_nt: TGTGCCAGCTCACCACCGACAGGGCAAGGCTACACCTTC; cdr3_aa: CASSPPTGQGYTF
clone_size: .; j_call: TRBJ2-3; v_call: TRBV15; d_call: TRBD1; cdr3_nt: TGTGCCACCAGCAGAGATCGCGCAGGACAGGACGCAATTTTT; cdr3_aa: CATSRDRAGQDAIF
clone_size: .; j_call: TRBJ1-5; v_call: TRBV19; d_call: .; cdr3_nt: TGTGCCAGTACGGCGGTGGGCAATCAGCCCCAGCATTTT; cdr3_aa: CASTAVGNQPQHF
clone_size: .; j_call: TRBJ1-4; v_call: TRBV6-1; d_call: TRBD1; cdr3_nt: TGTGCCAGCAGTGATGGGGGACAGGGGGGCGAAAAACTGTTTTTT; cdr3_aa: CASSDGGQGGEKLFF
clone_size: .; j_call: TRBJ1-1; v_call: TRBV7-9; d_call: TRBD1; cdr3_nt: TGTGCCAGCAGCTCTCGACAGGGAAAGAACACTGAAGCTTTCTTT; cdr3_aa: CASSSRQGKNTEAFF
clone_size: .; j_call: TRBJ1-1; v_call: TRBV18; d_call: .; cdr3_nt: TGTGCCAGCTCACCGGCCCTGGGGGGGCGCACTGAAGCTTTCTTT; cdr3_aa: CASSPALGGRTEAFF
clone_size: .; j_call: TRBJ2-2; v_call: TRBV6-5; d_call: TRBD2; cdr3_nt: TGTGCCAGCAGTCGAAGGGAGGGCGGGGAGCTGTTTTTT; cdr3_aa: CASSRREGGELFF
clone_size: .; j_call: TRBJ2-7; v_call: TRBV27; d_call: TRBD1; cdr3_nt: TGTGCCAGCAGTTTCCGAGGACAGGGACCCTACGAGCAGTACTTC; cdr3_aa: CASSFRGQGPYEQYF
clone_size: .; j_call: TRBJ2-2; v_call: TRBV7-3; d_call: TRBD2; cdr3_nt: TGTGCCAGCAGCCCCCCGGGACTAGCGGGGGGAAACACCGGGGAGCTGTTTTTT; cdr3_aa: CASSPPGLAGGNTGELFF
clone_size: .; j_call: TRBJ2-7; v_call: TRBV5-1; d_call: .; cdr3_nt: TGCGCCAGCATCTTGGGTAGTGGCGGAGTCTCCTACGAGCAGTACTTC; cdr3_aa: CASILGSGGVSYEQYF
clone_size: .; j_call: TRBJ1-4; v_call: TRBV21-1; d_call: .; cdr3_nt: TGTGCCAGGGGACAGGGATCATATGGTAATGAAAAACTGTTTTTT; cdr3_aa: CARGQGSYGNEKLFF
clone_size: .; j_call: TRBJ2-5; v_call: TRBV6-1; d_call: TRBD2; cdr3_nt: TGTGCCAGCAGTTCCGGGACTAGCGGGAGGGGGACCCAGTACTTC; cdr3_aa: CASSSGTSGRGTQYF
clone_size: .; j_call: TRBJ2-5; v_call: TRBV19; d_call: TRBD2; cdr3_nt: TGTGCCAGTAGGCGGCTAGCGGGAGTTGGAGAGACCCAGTACTTC; cdr3_aa: CASRRLAGVGETQYF
clone_size: .; j_call: TRBJ2-2; v_call: TRBV10-2; d_call: TRBD2; cdr3_nt: TGCGCCAGCAGGCCAGCGGGAGAACACGGGGAGCTGTTTTTT; cdr3_aa: CASRPAGEHGELFF
clone_size: .; j_call: TRBJ2-1; v_call: TRBV7-9; d_call: TRBD2; cdr3_nt: TGTGCCAGCAGCTTAGGACTAGCGGGGCTCAATGAGCAGTTCTTC; cdr3_aa: CASSLGLAGLNEQFF
clone_size: .; j_call: TRBJ2-2; v_call: TRBV12-5; d_call: TRBD1; cdr3_nt: TGTGCTAGTGGCGTGGGACAGGGAGACACCGGGGAGCTGTTTTTT; cdr3_aa: CASGVGQGDTGELFF
clone_size: .; j_call: TRBJ2-5; v_call: TRBV9; d_call: TRBD1; cdr3_nt: TGTGCCAGCAGCGTAGATCCCGGGACAGGGTTCGAGACCCAGTACTTC; cdr3_aa: CASSVDPGTGFETQYF
clone_size: .; j_call: TRBJ2-5; v_call: TRBV27; d_call: TRBD2; cdr3_nt: TGTGCCAGCAGTCCACGAGTGGCGGGAGGAGAGACCCAGTACTTC; cdr3_aa: CASSPRVAGGETQYF
clone_size: .; j_call: TRBJ1-2; v_call: TRBV5-6; d_call: TRBD1; cdr3_nt: TGTGCCAGCAGCCGTAGGACAGGGGATCGAGGCTACACCTTC; cdr3_aa: CASSRRTGDRGYTF
clone_size: .; j_call: TRBJ2-3; v_call: TRBV5-5; d_call: .; cdr3_nt: TGTGCCAGCAGCTTCGAGGACACAGATACGCAGTATTTT; cdr3_aa: CASSFEDTDTQYF
clone_size: .; j_call: TRBJ2-7; v_call: TRBV19; d_call: .; cdr3_nt: TGTGCCAGTAGTATAAGGGCAGGGGGAGGTTACGAGCAGTACTTC; cdr3_aa: CASSIRAGGGYEQYF
clone_size: .; j_call: TRBJ2-1; v_call: TRBV2; d_call: TRBD2; cdr3_nt: TGTGCCAGCAGTGGCCCTCCGAGATCCTCTAGCGGCCTCTGGGATGAGCAGTTCTTC; cdr3_aa: CASSGPPRSSSGLWDEQFF
clone_size: .; j_call: TRBJ2-1; v_call: TRBV5-6; d_call: TRBD2; cdr3_nt: TGTGCCAGCAGCTTCCGGACTAGCGCCCCCTCCTACAATGAGCAGTTCTTC; cdr3_aa: CASSFRTSAPSYNEQFF
clone_size: .; j_call: TRBJ2-7; v_call: TRBV6-5; d_call: .; cdr3_nt: TGTGCCAGCAGTTACTCGACGCCCGGCGGCGAGCAGTACTTC; cdr3_aa: CASSYSTPGGEQYF